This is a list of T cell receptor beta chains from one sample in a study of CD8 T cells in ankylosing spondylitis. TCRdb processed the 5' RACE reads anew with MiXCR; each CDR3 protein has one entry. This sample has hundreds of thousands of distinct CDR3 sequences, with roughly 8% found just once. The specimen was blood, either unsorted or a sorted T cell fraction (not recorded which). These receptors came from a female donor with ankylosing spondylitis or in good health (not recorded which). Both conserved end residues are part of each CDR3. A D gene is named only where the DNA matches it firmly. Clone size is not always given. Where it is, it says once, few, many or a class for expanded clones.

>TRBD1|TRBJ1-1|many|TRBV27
CASSWGQGTEAFF
TGTGCCAGCAGTTGGGGACAGGGGACTGAAGCTTTCTTT
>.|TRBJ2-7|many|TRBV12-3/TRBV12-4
CASSFSGRNYEQYF
TGTGCCAGCAGTTTCAGCGGAAGAAACTACGAGCAGTACTTC
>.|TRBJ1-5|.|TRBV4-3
CASSQDPGQPQHF
TGCGCCAGCAGCCAAGATCCGGGGCAGCCCCAGCATTTT
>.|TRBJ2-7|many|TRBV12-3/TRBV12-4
CASSPFREQYF
TGTGCCAGCAGCCCATTTCGGGAGCAGTACTTC
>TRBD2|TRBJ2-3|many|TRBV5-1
CASSLLGGSLADTQYF
TGCGCCAGCAGCTTGTTAGGCGGGAGCCTAGCAGATACGCAGTATTTT
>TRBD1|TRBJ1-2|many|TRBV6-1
CASRKQGALYYGYTF
TGTGCCAGCAGAAAACAGGGGGCGTTATACTATGGCTACACCTTC
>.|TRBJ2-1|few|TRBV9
CASSVEAGPISYNEQFF
TGTGCCAGCAGCGTAGAGGCGGGACCGATCTCCTACAATGAGCAGTTCTTC
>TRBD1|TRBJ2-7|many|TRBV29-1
CSVYEDRDYEQYF
TGCAGCGTTTACGAGGACAGGGACTACGAGCAGTACTTC
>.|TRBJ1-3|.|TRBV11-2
CASSLGLPGLGNTIYF
TGTGCCAGCAGCTTAGGGTTGCCGGGATTGGGAAACACCATATATTTT
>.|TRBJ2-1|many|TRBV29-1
CSVGGAGDHEQFF
TGCAGCGTTGGTGGGGCAGGGGATCATGAGCAGTTCTTC
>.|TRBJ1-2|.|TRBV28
CASSSGRPNYGYTF
TGTGCCAGCAGTTCGGGACGGCCTAACTATGGCTACACCTTC
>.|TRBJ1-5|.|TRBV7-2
CASSLVAGVDQPQHF
TGTGCCAGCAGCTTAGTGGCAGGGGTCGATCAGCCCCAGCATTTT
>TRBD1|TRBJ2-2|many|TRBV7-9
CATPRDRTNTGELFF
TGTGCCACCCCCCGGGACAGGACGAACACCGGGGAGCTGTTTTTT
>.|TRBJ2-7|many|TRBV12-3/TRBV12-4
CASTVDSPYEQYF
TGTGCCAGCACTGTCGACAGCCCCTACGAGCAGTACTTC
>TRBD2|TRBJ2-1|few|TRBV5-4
CASSLGIAGGVNEQFF
TGTGCCAGCAGCTTGGGGATAGCGGGAGGGGTCAATGAGCAGTTCTTC
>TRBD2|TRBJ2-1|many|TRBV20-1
CSAEGLAGDNEQFF
TGCAGTGCTGAGGGACTAGCGGGGGACAATGAGCAGTTCTTC
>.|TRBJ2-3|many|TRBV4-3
CASSQEAGNGGDTQYF
TGCGCCAGCAGCCAAGAGGCGGGGAATGGGGGAGATACGCAGTATTTT
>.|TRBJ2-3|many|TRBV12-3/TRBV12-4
CASSWGDLTDTQYF
TGTGCCAGCAGTTGGGGGGATCTCACAGATACGCAGTATTTT
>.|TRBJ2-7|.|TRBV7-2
CASSLAFWADTYEQYF
TGTGCCAGCAGCTTAGCATTTTGGGCGGACACCTACGAGCAGTACTTC
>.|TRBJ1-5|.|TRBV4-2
CASSQPVSNQPQHF
TGTGCCAGCAGCCAACCCGTCTCCAATCAGCCCCAGCATTTT
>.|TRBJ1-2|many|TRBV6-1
CASSPRQYYGYTF
TGTGCCAGCAGTCCCCGACAGTACTATGGCTACACCTTC
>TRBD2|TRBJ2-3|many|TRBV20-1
CSAREPGGGTQYF
TGCAGTGCTAGAGAACCCGGGGGAGGGACGCAGTATTTT
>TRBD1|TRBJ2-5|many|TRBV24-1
CATRGGGETQYF
TGTGCCACCAGAGGGGGCGGAGAGACCCAGTACTTC
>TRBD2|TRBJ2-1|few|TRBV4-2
CASSPERASGKQFF
TGTGCCAGCAGCCCCGAGAGGGCTAGCGGGAAGCAGTTCTTC
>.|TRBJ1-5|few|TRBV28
CASSRGHINQPQHF
TGTGCCAGCAGCCGGGGACACATCAATCAGCCCCAGCATTTT
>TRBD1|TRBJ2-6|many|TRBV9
CASRAGTGTSGANVLTF
TGTGCCAGCAGGGCCGGGACAGGTACCTCTGGGGCCAACGTCCTGACTTTC
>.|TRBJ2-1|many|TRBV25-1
CASTDLAFNEQFF
TGTGCCAGCACGGATCTGGCCTTCAATGAGCAGTTCTTC
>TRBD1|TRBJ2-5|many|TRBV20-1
CSARTGDETQYF
TGCAGTGCTAGAACAGGGGATGAGACCCAGTACTTC
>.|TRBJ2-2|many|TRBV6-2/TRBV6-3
CASSYYGARGELFF
TGTGCCAGCAGTTACTATGGGGCGCGTGGGGAGCTGTTTTTT
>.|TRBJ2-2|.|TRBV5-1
CASGLSGELFF
TGCGCCAGCGGCCTCTCCGGGGAGCTGTTTTTT
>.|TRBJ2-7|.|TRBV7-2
CASSLDTGPYEQYF
TGTGCCAGCAGCCTAGATACTGGGCCCTACGAGCAGTACTTC
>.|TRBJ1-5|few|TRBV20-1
CSARDNWANQPQHF
TGCAGTGCTAGAGATAACTGGGCCAATCAGCCCCAGCATTTT
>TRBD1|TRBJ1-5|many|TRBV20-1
CSVRQGENQPQHF
TGCAGTGTCCGACAGGGCGAGAATCAGCCCCAGCATTTT
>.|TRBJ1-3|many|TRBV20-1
CSAGEGTGNTIYF
TGCAGTGCCGGGGAAGGGACTGGAAACACCATATATTTT
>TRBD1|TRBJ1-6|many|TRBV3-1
CASSQDRGSPLHF
TGTGCCAGCAGCCAGGACAGGGGATCACCCCTCCACTTT
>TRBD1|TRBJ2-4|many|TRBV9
CASSPQGTGYIQYF
TGTGCCAGCAGCCCTCAGGGGACAGGGTACATTCAGTACTTC
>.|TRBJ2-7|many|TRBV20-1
CSARGGVHEQYF
TGCAGTGCTAGAGGAGGGGTCCACGAGCAGTACTTC
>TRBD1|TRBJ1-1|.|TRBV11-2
CASSSHGVGTGGRRNTEAFF
TGTGCCAGCAGCTCCCATGGCGTGGGGACAGGGGGCAGGAGGAACACTGAAGCTTTCTTT